This T cell receptor (beta chain) was retrieved from a study of T cells in localized non-small cell lung cancer. As regards this clone: The antigen is unknown.

General observations from the study: Only one tumor region was sequenced, so heterogeneity remains possible. Of the tissues analyzed, uninvolved adjacent lung showed maximal T cell clonality, greater than tumor. Paired adjacent lung recovered a median approximately 57 of the top 100 tumor clones. Elevated blood T cell density was associated with longer overall survival.

Only in-frame clones appear in the TCRdb table, and some are missing; sequencing was by immunoSEQ multiplex PCR. The sample lists 30,000 to 45,000 clones, approximately 90% occurring once. V shed 5 bases, J shed 5 bases, and the junction held 11 bases outside the gene matches. This CDR3 is 14 amino acids long. Germline V CDR1 and CDR2: GTSNPN, SVGIG (reference sequence). The starting material was peripheral blood, obtained before any cancer treatment. The source of this sequence is a woman aged 35-75 years with stage I lung adenocarcinoma. This sequence joins TRBV30 and TRBJ1-2, with 7 bases identical to TRBD1. The CDR3 DNA sequence: TGTGCCTGGGGCGCCGGGACAGCGAGTTATGGCTACACCTTC. It translates to CAWGAGTASYGYTF.